This is a list of T cell receptor beta chains from one sample in a study of blood T cells in healthy people across ages. TCRdb ran MiXCR on the 5' RACE reads and lists one entry per CDR3 protein. The sample lists some 1,500,000 distinct CDR3 sequences, approximately 42% occurring once. What was sequenced was blood. These receptors were collected from a woman younger than 30 in good health. The CDR3 runs from the conserved cysteine through the conserved F or W. Fields, in order: D gene, clone size, J gene, V gene, CDR3 protein, CDR3 DNA. D genes are given only for firm matches. Size tells how often a clone was seen (once, few, many) or the class of an expanded clone, and some rows leave it out.

>NA|NA|TRBJ2-7|TRBV7-2
CASSGWDNHYEQYF
TGTGCCAGCAGCGGGTGGGACAATCACTACGAGCAGTACTTC
>NA|NA|TRBJ2-7|TRBV27
CASSFSRRGNEQYF
TGTGCCAGCAGTTTTAGCAGGCGGGGAAACGAGCAGTACTTC
>NA|few|TRBJ2-3|TRBV20-1
CSARDSRGADTQYF
TGCAGTGCTAGAGATTCCCGGGGCGCAGATACGCAGTATTTT
>NA|NA|TRBJ2-3|TRBV20-1
CSAYYSTDTQYF
TGCAGTGCCTACTACAGCACAGATACGCAGTATTTT
>NA|few|TRBJ2-1|TRBV4-1
CASSQDRLALDEQFF
TGCGCCAGCAGCCAAGATCGGCTAGCGCTGGATGAGCAGTTCTTC
>TRBD1|NA|TRBJ1-1|TRBV30
CASTLYFQGDEAFF
TGTGCCTCCACCTTATACTTTCAGGGGGATGAAGCTTTCTTT
>NA|few|TRBJ1-1|TRBV6-1
CASSEVGLNTEAFF
TGTGCCAGCAGTGAAGTGGGTTTGAACACTGAAGCTTTCTTT
>NA|many|TRBJ2-7|TRBV7-9
CASSLAAAYEQYF
TGTGCCAGCAGCTTAGCTGCAGCCTACGAGCAGTACTTC
>TRBD2|NA|TRBJ2-3|TRBV20-1
CSARTSGSSDTQYF
TGCAGTGCTAGGACTAGCGGGAGTTCCGATACGCAGTATTTT
>NA|NA|TRBJ2-7|TRBV9
CASSAGRQDSYEQYF
TGTGCCAGCAGCGCAGGGAGACAGGACTCCTACGAGCAGTACTTC
>TRBD2|NA|TRBJ2-3|TRBV5-1
CASSLVPAGGGDTQYF
TGCGCCAGCAGCTTGGTGCCAGCGGGGGGCGGAGATACGCAGTATTTT
>TRBD2|NA|TRBJ2-7|TRBV14
CASSRLRTTSGFSYEQYF
TGTGCCAGCAGCCGACTCCGAACGACTAGCGGTTTCTCCTACGAGCAGTACTTC
>NA|NA|TRBJ1-1|TRBV15
CATSKGGQNTEAFF
TGTGCCACCAGCAAAGGCGGGCAGAACACTGAAGCTTTCTTT
>TRBD1|few|TRBJ2-7|TRBV5-1
CASSFPGTEAYEQYF
TGCGCCAGCAGCTTTCCCGGGACAGAAGCCTACGAGCAGTACTTC
>TRBD2|few|TRBJ2-1|TRBV7-2
CASSSVKGGGTYNEQFF
TGTGCCAGCAGCTCAGTGAAGGGCGGGGGTACCTACAATGAGCAGTTCTTC
>NA|NA|TRBJ2-7|TRBV9
CASSTIDRFVYNEQYF
TGTGCCAGCAGCACCATAGACAGATTTGTTTACAATGAGCAGTACTTC
>TRBD2|many|TRBJ2-7|TRBV20-1
CSASRLLAGGSYEQYF
TGCAGTGCTAGTCGGCTCCTAGCGGGGGGTTCCTACGAGCAGTACTTC
>TRBD1|NA|TRBJ2-7|TRBV6-6
CASNNHGTGVYEQYF
TGTGCCAGCAACAACCACGGGACAGGTGTCTACGAGCAGTACTTC
>NA|NA|TRBJ2-3|TRBV15
CATSRGVASLGTQYF
TGTGCCACCAGCAGAGGGGTGGCTTCCCTCGGTACGCAGTATTTT
>TRBD1|NA|TRBJ2-2|TRBV6-6
CASSYSRTGYTGELFF
TGTGCCAGCAGTTACTCGAGGACAGGATACACCGGGGAGCTGTTTTTT
>NA|few|TRBJ1-5|TRBV20-1
CSAGQTGSNQPQHF
TGCAGTGCTGGACAGACAGGTAGCAATCAGCCCCAGCATTTT
>TRBD2|few|TRBJ2-3|TRBV7-2
CASSEGLAASTDTQYF
TGTGCCAGCAGCGAAGGACTAGCGGCAAGCACAGATACGCAGTATTTT
>NA|NA|TRBJ2-5|TRBV24-1
CATSDYRAGGDNEQYF
TGTGCCACCAGTGATTACCGCGCCGGGGGCGACAATGAGCAGTACTTC
>NA|NA|TRBJ2-1|TRBV20-1
CSAYTLTGRIYEQFF
TGCAGTGCTTACACCCTTACGGGCCGTATCTATGAGCAGTTCTTC
>NA|NA|TRBJ2-7|TRBV12-3/TRBV12-4
CASSSVIPAATYNEQYF
TGTGCCAGCAGTTCCGTGATACCAGCCGCTACCTACAATGAGCAGTACTTC
>NA|NA|TRBJ2-7|TRBV5-1
CASSFGRSRGEQYF
TGCGCCAGCAGCTTTGGGAGATCTAGGGGCGAGCAGTACTTC
>NA|NA|TRBJ1-5|TRBV7-9
CASSLSRSHQPQHF
TGTGCCAGCAGCTTATCCCGCAGTCATCAGCCCCAGCATTTT
>TRBD1|once|TRBJ2-7|TRBV5-1
CASSLSIGTGVEEQYF
TGCGCCAGCAGCTTGTCCATAGGGACAGGGGTGGAAGAGCAGTACTTC
>TRBD2|NA|TRBJ2-3|TRBV13
CASSLYGGGPPDTQYF
TGTGCCAGCAGCCTCTATGGCGGGGGGCCCCCAGATACGCAGTATTTT
>TRBD2|NA|TRBJ2-1|TRBV7-2
CASSLITSDEQFF
TGTGCCAGCAGCTTAATCACTAGCGATGAGCAGTTCTTC
>TRBD1|NA|TRBJ1-6|TRBV12-3/TRBV12-4
CASSDGTGDSPLHF
TGTGCCAGCAGTGATGGGACAGGCGATTCACCCCTCCACTTT
>NA|few|TRBJ1-1|TRBV6-6
CASRGRVNTEAFF
TGTGCCAGCCGAGGGAGGGTGAACACTGAAGCTTTCTTT
>NA|NA|TRBJ2-7|TRBV30
CAWRGFFQYEQYF
TGTGCCTGGAGAGGGTTCTTCCAGTACGAGCAGTACTTC
>TRBD2|NA|TRBJ2-7|TRBV20-1
CCARGPSGRNEQYF
TGCTGTGCCCGAGGGCCTAGCGGGAGAAACGAGCAGTACTTC
>NA|NA|TRBJ1-4|TRBV20-1
CSARGRVNEKLFF
TGCAGCGCTAGAGGCCGGGTAAATGAAAAACTGTTTTTT
>NA|NA|TRBJ2-2|TRBV25-1
CASSDKSGSGDHRELFF
TGTGCCAGCAGTGATAAGTCCGGGTCAGGGGATCACCGGGAGCTGTTTTTT
>TRBD2|NA|TRBJ2-7|TRBV28
CASSFRLAGGEQYF
TGTGCCAGCAGTTTTCGACTAGCGGGAGGCGAGCAGTACTTC
>NA|NA|TRBJ2-7|TRBV7-9
CASNNYYEQYF
TGTGCCAGCAACAATTACTACGAGCAGTACTTC
>NA|NA|TRBJ1-3|TRBV6-2/TRBV6-3
CASSNNRGLGSGNTIYF
TGTGCCAGCAGTAACAACCGGGGACTTGGCTCTGGAAACACCATATATTTT
>NA|few|TRBJ2-1|TRBV15
CATRELAEAKHEQFF
TGTGCCACCAGAGAACTAGCAGAAGCCAAGCATGAGCAGTTCTTC
>TRBD1|NA|TRBJ2-3|TRBV5-1
CASSWTGQARVTDTQYF
TGCGCCAGCAGCTGGACGGGACAGGCAAGGGTCACAGATACGCAGTATTTT
>NA|NA|TRBJ2-1|TRBV18
CASSPRYLAPYNEQFF
TGTGCCAGCTCACCACGGTACCTAGCGCCCTACAATGAGCAGTTCTTC